This T cell receptor beta chain was identified in a study of blood T cell repertoires in COVID-19. Using immunoSEQ multiplex PCR, the repertoire was profiled, and TCRdb retains in-frame clones only, with some absent. The sample has about 250,000 clones, about 86% seen once. Germline lookup yields CDR1 MNHEY and CDR2 SVGAGI. The CDR3 sequence is 14 residues long. Trimming shortened V by 3 bases and J by 4 bases, and 12 bases separated the two germline ends. The V gene is TRBV6-5, the J gene TRBJ1-1; D remains ambiguous. Sequencing input: peripheral blood. The receptor was derived from an elderly man with acute or convalescent COVID-19. The CDR3 nucleotides read TGTGCCAGCAGTTATGGCTCTCCGGGCACTGAAGCTTTCTTT. It yields the protein CASSYGSPGTEAFF.